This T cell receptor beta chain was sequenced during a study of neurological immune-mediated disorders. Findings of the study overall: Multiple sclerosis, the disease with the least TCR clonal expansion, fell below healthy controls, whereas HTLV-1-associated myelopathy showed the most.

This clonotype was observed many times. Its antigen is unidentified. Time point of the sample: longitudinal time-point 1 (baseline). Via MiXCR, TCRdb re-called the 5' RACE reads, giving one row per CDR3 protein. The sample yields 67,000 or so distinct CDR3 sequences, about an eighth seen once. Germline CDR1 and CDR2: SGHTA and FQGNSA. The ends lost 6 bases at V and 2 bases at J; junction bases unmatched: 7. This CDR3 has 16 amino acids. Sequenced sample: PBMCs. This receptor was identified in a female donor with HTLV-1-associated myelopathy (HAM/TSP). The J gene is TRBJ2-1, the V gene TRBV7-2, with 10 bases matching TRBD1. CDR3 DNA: TGTGCCAGCAGAACAGGGGGGACAGGGGCCTACAATGAGCAGTTCTTC. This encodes CASRTGGTGAYNEQFF.